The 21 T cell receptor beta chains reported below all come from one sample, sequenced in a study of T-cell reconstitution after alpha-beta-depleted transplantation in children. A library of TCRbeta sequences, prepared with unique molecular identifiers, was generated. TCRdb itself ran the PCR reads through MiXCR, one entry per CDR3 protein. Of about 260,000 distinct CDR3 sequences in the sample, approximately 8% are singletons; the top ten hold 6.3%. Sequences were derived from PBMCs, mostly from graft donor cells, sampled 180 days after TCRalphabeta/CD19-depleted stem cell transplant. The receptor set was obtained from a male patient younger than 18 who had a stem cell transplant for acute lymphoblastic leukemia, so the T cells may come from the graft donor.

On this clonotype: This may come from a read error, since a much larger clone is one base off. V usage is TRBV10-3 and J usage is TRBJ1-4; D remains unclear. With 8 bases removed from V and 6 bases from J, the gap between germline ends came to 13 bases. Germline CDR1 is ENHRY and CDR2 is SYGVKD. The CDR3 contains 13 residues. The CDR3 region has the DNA TGTGCCATCGCCGAGGACCTTTATGAAAAACTGTTTTTT. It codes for CAIAEDLYEKLFF.

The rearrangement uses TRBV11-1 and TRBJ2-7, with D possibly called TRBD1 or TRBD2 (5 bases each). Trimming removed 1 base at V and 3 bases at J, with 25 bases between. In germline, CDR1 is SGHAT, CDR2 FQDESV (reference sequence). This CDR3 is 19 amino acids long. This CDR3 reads CASSLGAVRGRDRDYEQYF. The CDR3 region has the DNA TGTGCCAGCAGCTTAGGGGCGGTTAGGGGAAGGGACCGGGACTACGAGCAGTACTTC.

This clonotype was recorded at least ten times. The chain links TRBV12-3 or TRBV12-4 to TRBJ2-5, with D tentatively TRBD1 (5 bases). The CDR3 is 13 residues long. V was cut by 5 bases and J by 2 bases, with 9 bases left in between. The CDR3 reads CASSGQLQETQYF. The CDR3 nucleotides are TGTGCCAGCAGTGGACAACTACAAGAGACCCAGTACTTC.

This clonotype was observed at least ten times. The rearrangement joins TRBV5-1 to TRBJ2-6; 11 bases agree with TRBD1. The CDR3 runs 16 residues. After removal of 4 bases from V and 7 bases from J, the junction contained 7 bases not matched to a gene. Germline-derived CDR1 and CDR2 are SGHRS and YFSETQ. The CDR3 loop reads CASSVPGQGVANVLTF. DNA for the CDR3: TGCGCCAGCAGCGTTCCGGGACAGGGGGTTGCCAACGTCCTGACTTTC.

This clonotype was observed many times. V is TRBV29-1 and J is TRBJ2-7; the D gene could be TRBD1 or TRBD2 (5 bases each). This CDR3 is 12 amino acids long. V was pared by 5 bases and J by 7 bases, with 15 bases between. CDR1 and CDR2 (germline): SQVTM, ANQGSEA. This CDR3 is CSVFSGRGEQYF. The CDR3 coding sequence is TGCAGCGTTTTTTCAGGGCGAGGGGAGCAGTACTTC.

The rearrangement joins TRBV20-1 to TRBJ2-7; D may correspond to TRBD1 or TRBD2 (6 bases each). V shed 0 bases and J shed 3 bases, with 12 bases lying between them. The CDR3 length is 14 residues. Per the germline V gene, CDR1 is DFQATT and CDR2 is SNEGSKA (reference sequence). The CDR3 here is CSARDRGPDYEQYF. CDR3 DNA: TGCAGTGCTAGAGACCGGGGGCCGGACTACGAGCAGTACTTC.

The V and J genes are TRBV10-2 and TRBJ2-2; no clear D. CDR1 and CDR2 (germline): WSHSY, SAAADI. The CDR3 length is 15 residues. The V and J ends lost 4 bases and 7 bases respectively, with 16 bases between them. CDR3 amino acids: CASSGQDPRIGELFF. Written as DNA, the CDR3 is TGCGCCAGCAGTGGTCAGGACCCCCGCATCGGGGAGCTGTTTTTT.

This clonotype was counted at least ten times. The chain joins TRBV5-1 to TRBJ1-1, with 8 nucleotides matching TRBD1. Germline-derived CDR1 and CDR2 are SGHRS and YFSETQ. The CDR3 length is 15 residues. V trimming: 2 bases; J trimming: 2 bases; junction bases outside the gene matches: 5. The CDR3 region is CASSFLQGGNTEAFF. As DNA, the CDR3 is TGCGCCAGCAGCTTCCTACAGGGGGGTAACACTGAAGCTTTCTTT.

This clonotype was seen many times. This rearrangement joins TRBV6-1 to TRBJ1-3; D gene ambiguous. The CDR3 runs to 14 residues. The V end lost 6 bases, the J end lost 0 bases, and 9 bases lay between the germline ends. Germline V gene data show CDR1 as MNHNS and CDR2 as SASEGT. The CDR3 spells CASSHGGSGNTIYF. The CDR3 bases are TGTGCCAGCAGCCACGGCGGCTCTGGAAACACCATATATTTT.

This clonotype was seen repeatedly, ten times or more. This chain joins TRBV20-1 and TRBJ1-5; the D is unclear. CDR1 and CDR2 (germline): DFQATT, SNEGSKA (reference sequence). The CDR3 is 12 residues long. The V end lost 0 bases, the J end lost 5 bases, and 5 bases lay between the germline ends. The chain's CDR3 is CSARDHHQPQHF. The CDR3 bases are TGCAGTGCTAGAGATCACCATCAGCCCCAGCATTTT.

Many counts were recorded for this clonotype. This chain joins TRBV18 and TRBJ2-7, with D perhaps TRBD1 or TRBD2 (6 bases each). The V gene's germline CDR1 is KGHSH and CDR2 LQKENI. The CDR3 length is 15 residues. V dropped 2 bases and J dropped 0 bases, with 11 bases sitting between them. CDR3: CASSPSGAPSYEQYF. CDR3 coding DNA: TGTGCCAGCTCACCATCGGGGGCCCCCTCCTACGAGCAGTACTTC.

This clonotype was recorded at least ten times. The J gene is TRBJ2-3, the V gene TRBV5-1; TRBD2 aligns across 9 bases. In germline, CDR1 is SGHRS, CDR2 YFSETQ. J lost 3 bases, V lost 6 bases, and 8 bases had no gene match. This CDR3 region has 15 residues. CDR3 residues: CASTPREGLTDTQYF. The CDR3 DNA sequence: TGCGCCAGCACCCCGCGGGAGGGCCTAACAGATACGCAGTATTTT.

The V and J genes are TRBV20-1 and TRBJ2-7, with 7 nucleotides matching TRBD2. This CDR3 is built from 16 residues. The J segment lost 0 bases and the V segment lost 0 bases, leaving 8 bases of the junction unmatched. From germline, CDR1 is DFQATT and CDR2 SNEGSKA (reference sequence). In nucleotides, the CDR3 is TGCAGTGCTAGAGATCGTCGTGGGGAGGGCTCCTACGAGCAGTACTTC. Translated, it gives CSARDRRGEGSYEQYF.

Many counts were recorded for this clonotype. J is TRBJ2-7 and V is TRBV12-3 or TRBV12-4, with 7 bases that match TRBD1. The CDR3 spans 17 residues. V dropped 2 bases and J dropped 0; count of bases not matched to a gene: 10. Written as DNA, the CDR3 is TGTGCCAGCAGTTTATATTTGGCAGGACAGGTCTCCTACGAGCAGTACTTC. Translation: CASSLYLAGQVSYEQYF.

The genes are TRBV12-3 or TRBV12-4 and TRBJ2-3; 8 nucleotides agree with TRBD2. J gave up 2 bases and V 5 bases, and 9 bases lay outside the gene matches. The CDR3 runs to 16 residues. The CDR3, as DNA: TGTGCCAGCAGTGCGACTAGCGAGGTTTTCACAGATACGCAGTATTTT. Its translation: CASSATSEVFTDTQYF.

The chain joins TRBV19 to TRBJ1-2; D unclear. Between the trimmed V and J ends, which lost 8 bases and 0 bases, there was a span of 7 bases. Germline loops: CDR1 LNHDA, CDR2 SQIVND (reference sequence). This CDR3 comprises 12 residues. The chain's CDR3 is CASYSTNYGYTF. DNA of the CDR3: TGTGCCAGTTACAGCACTAACTATGGCTACACCTTC.

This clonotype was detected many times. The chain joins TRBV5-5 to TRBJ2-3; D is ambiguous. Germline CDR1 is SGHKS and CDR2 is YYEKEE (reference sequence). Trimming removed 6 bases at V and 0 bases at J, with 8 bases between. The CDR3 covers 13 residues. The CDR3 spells CASTPTSTDTQYF. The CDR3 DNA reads TGTGCCAGCACCCCAACTAGCACAGATACGCAGTATTTT.

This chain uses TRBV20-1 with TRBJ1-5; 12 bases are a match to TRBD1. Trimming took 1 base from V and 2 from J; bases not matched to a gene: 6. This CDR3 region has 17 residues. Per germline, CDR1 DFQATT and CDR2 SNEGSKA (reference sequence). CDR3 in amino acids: CSARAGTGGAGNQPQHF. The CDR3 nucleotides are TGCAGTGCTAGAGCCGGGACAGGGGGCGCCGGCAATCAGCCCCAGCATTTT.

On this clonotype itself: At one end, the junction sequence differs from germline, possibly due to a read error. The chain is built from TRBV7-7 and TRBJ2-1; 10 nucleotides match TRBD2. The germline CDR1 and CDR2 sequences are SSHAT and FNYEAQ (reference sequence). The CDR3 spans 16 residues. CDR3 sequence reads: CASSVGSGRFNNEQFF. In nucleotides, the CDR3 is TGTGCTAGCAGCGTCGGTAGCGGGAGGTTCAACAATGAGCAGTTCTTC.

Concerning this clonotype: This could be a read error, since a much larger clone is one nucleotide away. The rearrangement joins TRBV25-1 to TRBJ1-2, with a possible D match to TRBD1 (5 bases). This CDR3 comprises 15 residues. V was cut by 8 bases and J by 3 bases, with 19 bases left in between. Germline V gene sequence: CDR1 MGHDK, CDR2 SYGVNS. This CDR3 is CASQILGGSDYGYTF. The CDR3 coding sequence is TGTGCCAGCCAGATCTTGGGGGGATCGGACTATGGCTACACCTTC.

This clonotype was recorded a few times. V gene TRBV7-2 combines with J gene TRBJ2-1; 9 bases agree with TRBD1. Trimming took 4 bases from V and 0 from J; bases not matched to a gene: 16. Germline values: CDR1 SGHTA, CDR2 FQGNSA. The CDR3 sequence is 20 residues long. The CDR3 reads CASSYPRTGDLLNSYNEQFF. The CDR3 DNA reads TGTGCCAGCAGCTATCCTCGGACAGGGGATCTGCTTAACTCCTACAATGAGCAGTTCTTC.